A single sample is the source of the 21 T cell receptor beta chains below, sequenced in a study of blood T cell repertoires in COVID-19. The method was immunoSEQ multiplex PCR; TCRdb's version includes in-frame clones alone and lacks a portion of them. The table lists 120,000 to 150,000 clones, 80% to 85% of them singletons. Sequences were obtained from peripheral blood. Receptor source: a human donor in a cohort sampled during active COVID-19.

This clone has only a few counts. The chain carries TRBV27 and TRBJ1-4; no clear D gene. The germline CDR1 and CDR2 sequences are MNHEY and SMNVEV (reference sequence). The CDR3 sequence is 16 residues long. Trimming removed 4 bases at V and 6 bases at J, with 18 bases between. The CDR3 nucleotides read TGTGCCAGCAGTTCCGAGGCCCTGGGTGAACATGAAAAACTGTTTTTT. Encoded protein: CASSSEALGEHEKLFF.

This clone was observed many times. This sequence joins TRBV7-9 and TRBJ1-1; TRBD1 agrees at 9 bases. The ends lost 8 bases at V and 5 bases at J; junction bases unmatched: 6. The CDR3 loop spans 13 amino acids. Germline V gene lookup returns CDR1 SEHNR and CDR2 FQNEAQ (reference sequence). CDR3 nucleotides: TGTGCCAGCGGGGGGACAGGGATGACTGAAGCTTTCTTT. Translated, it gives CASGGTGMTEAFF.

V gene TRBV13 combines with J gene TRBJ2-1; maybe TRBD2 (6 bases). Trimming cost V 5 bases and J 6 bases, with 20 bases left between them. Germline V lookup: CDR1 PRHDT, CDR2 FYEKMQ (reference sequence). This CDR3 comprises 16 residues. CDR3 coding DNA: TGTGCCAGCAGCCAACGGGACTCTTATCCCCCCAATGAGCAGTTCTTC. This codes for CASSQRDSYPPNEQFF.

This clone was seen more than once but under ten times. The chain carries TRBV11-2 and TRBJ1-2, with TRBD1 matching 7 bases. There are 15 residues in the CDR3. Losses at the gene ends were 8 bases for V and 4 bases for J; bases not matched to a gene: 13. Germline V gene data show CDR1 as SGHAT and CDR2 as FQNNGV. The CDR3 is CASGLGPGQSYGYTF. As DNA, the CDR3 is TGTGCCAGCGGGTTAGGGCCGGGACAGTCCTATGGCTACACCTTC. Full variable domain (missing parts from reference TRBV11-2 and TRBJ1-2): EAGVAQSPRYKIIEKRQSVAFWCNPISGHATLYWYQQILGQGPKLLIQFQNNGVVDDSQLPKDRFSAERLKGVDSTLKIQPAKLEDSAVYLCASGLGPGQSYGYTFGSGTRLTVV.

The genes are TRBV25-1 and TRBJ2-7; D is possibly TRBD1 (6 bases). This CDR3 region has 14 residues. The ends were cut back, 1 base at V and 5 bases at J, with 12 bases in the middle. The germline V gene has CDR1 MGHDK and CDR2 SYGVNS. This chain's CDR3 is CASSELGGSNEQYF. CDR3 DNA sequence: TGTGCCAGCAGTGAATTAGGGGGTTCAAACGAGCAGTACTTC.

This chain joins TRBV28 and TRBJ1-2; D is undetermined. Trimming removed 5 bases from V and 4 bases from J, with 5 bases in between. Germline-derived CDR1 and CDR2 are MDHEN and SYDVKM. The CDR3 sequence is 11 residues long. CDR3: CASSTVYGYTF. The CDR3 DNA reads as TGTGCCAGCAGTACGGTCTATGGCTACACCTTC.

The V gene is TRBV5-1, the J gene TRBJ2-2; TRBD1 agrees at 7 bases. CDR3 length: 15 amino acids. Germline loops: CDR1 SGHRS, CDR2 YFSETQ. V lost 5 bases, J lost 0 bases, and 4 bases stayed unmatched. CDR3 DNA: TGCGCCAGCAGTCGGGACAGCCCGAACACCGGGGAGCTGTTTTTT. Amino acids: CASSRDSPNTGELFF.

The CDR3 sequence: CAIRRGDGELFF. In DNA form, the CDR3 reads TGTGCCATCAGGCGGGGCGACGGGGAGCTGTTTTTT. The rearrangement uses TRBV10-3 and TRBJ2-2, with D perhaps matching TRBD2 (6 bases). This CDR3 contains 12 residues. Germline V lookup: CDR1 ENHRY, CDR2 SYGVKD. Trimming cost V 6 bases and J 7 bases, with 9 bases left between them.

The CDR3 region has the DNA TGCGCCAGCAGCTACACGACAGGGAGAGATGAAGCTTTCTTT. It codes for CASSYTTGRDEAFF. V and J are TRBV5-1 and TRBJ1-1, with 7 nucleotides matching TRBD1. Trimming removed 3 bases from V and 7 bases from J; junction bases left unmatched: 9. This CDR3 is built from 14 residues. Per the germline V gene, CDR1 is SGHRS and CDR2 is YFSETQ.

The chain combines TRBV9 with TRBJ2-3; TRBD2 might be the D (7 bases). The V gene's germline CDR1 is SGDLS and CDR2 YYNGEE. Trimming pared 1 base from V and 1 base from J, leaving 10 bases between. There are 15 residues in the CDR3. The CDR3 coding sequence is TGTGCCAGCAGCGTAAGAGGGGGGGGCACAGATACGCAGTATTTT. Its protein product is CASSVRGGGTDTQYF.

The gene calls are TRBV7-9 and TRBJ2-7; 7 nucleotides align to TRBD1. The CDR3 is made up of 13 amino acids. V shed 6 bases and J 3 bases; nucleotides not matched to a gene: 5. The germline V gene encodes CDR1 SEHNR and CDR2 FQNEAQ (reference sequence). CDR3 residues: CASRGTEIYEQYF. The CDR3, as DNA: TGTGCCAGCAGAGGGACAGAAATCTACGAGCAGTACTTC.

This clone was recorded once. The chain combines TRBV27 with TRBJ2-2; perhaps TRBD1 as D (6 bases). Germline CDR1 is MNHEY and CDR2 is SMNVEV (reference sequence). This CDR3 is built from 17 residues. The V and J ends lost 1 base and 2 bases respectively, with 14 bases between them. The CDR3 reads CASSLLGTIYNTGELFF. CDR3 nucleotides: TGTGCCAGCAGTTTATTAGGGACAATCTACAACACCGGGGAGCTGTTTTTT.

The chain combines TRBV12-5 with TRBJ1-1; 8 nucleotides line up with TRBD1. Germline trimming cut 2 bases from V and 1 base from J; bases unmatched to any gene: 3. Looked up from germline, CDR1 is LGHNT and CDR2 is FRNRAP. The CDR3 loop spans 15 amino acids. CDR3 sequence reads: CASGLQGAPNTEAFF. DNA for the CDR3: TGTGCTAGTGGTTTGCAGGGGGCCCCGAACACTGAAGCTTTCTTT.

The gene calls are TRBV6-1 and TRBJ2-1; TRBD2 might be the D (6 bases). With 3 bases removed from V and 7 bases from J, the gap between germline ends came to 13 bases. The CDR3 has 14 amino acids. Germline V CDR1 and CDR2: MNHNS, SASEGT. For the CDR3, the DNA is TGTGCCAGCAGTGAGTCGTATGGGAGGAATGAGCAGTTCTTC. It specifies CASSESYGRNEQFF.

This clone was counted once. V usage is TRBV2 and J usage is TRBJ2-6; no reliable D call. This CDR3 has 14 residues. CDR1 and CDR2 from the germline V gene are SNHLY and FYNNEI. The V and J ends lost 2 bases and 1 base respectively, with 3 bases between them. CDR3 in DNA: TGTGCCAGCAGTGAACAGTCTGGGGCCAACGTCCTGACTTTC. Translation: CASSEQSGANVLTF.

The CDR3 here is CASSPTSYEQFF. CDR3 in DNA: TGTGCCAGCAGCCCTACTAGCTATGAGCAGTTCTTC. The chain employs TRBV6-2 or TRBV6-3 and TRBJ2-1; a weak D match, TRBD2 (6 bases). The V gene lost 6 bases and the J gene lost 8 bases, with 11 bases spanning the gap. The CDR3 spans 12 residues. From germline, CDR1 is MNHEY and CDR2 SVGEGT.

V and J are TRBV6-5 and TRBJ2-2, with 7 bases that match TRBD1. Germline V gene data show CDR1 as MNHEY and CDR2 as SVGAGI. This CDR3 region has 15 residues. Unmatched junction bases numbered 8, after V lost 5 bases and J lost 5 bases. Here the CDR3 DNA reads TGTGCCAGCAGTACCCGACAGGGTGGGACCGGGGAGCTGTTTTTT. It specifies CASSTRQGGTGELFF.

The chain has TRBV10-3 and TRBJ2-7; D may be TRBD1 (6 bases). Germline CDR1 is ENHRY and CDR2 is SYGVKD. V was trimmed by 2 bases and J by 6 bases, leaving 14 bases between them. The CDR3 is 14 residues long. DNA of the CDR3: TGTGCCATCAGTGAGCCTGCCAGGGGAGCCGAGCAGTACTTC. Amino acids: CAISEPARGAEQYF.

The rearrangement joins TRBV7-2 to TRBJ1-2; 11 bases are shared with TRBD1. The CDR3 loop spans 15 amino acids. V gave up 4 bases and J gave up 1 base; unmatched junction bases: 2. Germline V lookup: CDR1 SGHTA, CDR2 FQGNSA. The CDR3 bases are TGTGCCAGCAGCTGGGGGACAGGGGGTAACTATGGCTACACCTTC. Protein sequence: CASSWGTGGNYGYTF.

In nucleotides, the CDR3 is TGTGCCAGCAGCTTGGGGGGGACTAACACGTACAATGAGCAGTTCTTC. This gives the protein CASSLGGTNTYNEQFF. The chain is built from TRBV5-4 and TRBJ2-1; TRBD2 agrees at 7 bases. Germline CDR1 is SGHNT and CDR2 is YYREEE (reference sequence). CDR3 size: 16 residues. The J segment lost 4 bases and the V segment lost 0 bases, leaving 7 bases of the junction unmatched.

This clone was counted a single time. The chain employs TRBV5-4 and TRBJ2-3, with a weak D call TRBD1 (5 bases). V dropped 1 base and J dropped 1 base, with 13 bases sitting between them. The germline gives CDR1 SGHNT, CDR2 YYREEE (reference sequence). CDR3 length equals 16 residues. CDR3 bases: TGTGCCAGCAGCTTGTACAGGCCCGTCGGCACAGATACGCAGTATTTT. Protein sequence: CASSLYRPVGTDTQYF. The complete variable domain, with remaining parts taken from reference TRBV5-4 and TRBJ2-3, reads ETGVTQSPTHLIKTRGQQVTLRCSSQSGHNTVSWYQQALGQGPQFIFQYYREEENGRGNFPPRFSGLQFPNYSSELNVNALELDDSALYLCASSLYRPVGTDTQYFGPGTRLTVL.